This T cell receptor beta chain came from a study of prognosis after radiotherapy for stage I lung cancer (dated by TCRdb to the early 2020s). Turning to the overall study: Between early 2018 and early 2019, about 19 stage I NSCLC patients were enrolled in Nanjing, China. Newly diagnosed primary stage I lung tumors were found in some 15 patients, while oligometastatic NSCLC after surgical resection of the primary tumor was found in 4 to 6. All patients were considered medically inoperable, owing to comorbidities in around twelve and refusal of surgery in several. The cohort was made up of roughly 13 men and several women, with a median age of approximately 74 years and an age range of roughly 50 to 84 years. On tumor histology, twelve patients had adenocarcinoma and more than 5 had squamous cell carcinoma. Image-guided IMRT or VMAT was used to deliver SBRT in 3 to 5 fractions at a biologically effective dose of at least 100 Gy. In every patient, SBRT was given without any concurrent therapy. Distant metastases were developed by four of the 19 patients after SBRT, at a median of around seven months, whereas no significant progression was observed in the other 15 patients. Peripheral blood TCR beta repertoires were profiled in stage I NSCLC patients before and after stereotactic body radiotherapy, and the study then linked these repertoires to distant failure. For each of the approximately 19 patients, one blood sample was taken before SBRT and one after, so the study sequenced about 38 samples in total. What the authors observed across the whole study: Post-SBRT Shannon entropy and its change from baseline were lower in patients who developed distant metastases; baseline Shannon entropy was not associated with metastases. After SBRT, the number of unique TCR clones decreased (median around 10,000 before versus some 7,000 after; Wilcoxon paired P=0.011). TRBV and TRBJ usage frequencies reportedly differed by metastasis status, in two V genes at baseline and in roughly 9 V and two J genes after SBRT. Tumor specificity of expanded TCR clones was not determined. No adjustment for multiple comparisons was applied to any of the reported P values. The study was limited by the small cohort and short follow-up, and independent validation of the study findings is required.

Many counts were recorded for this clonotype. This clone's antigen is unknown. One base away there is no much larger clone; base qualities are not given. All patients had node-negative disease on CT and PET/CT, and none had a history of other malignancies or had previously received chemotherapy or radiotherapy. About 6.4 milliliters of peripheral venous blood were drawn into EDTA tubes at each of two time points. PBMCs were isolated by Ficoll-Paque Plus density-gradient centrifugation. Right after collection, samples were kept at -80 degrees C until analysis. Two rounds of multiplex PCR were performed to amplify the TCR beta CDR3 region from genomic DNA. The first PCR round used primers specific to each TRBV and TRBJ gene, with sequences filed in Chinese patent CN105087789A. The second PCR round used universal primers. The Roche High Pure PCR Template Preparation Kit was used to extract genomic DNA from frozen PBMCs. Paired-end sequencing with 151 bp reads was performed on the libraries using an Illumina HiSeq 3000. The paper's processing steps were these. CutAdapt was used to discard raw reads that did not contain the multiplex PCR primer sequences. Using PEAR, the high-quality paired reads were merged into contigs. MiXCR assigned TRB V, D and J gene segments to each contig by aligning to reference sequences. To remove sequencing errors, CDR3 sequences were clustered according to base quality and sequence similarity. Diversity was measured as Shannon entropy normalized by the natural log of productive TCR sequence number. One minus Shannon entropy divided by the natural log of the number of unique clonotypes was used as the definition of clonality. Progression-free survival cut-offs for repertoire metrics were chosen using the Youden index of ROC curves, with analyses run in R 3.5.3. The public reads were quality trimmed at Q25 with fastp and then assembled into clones with MiXCR by TCRdb, keeping productive beta chains. When rows share a CDR3 protein, they turn into one entry using the most common DNA and genes. The V and J calls reflect TCRdb's pipeline rather than the authors' work. The sample data list about 22,000 distinct CDR3 sequences, and around 42% of these were observed just once. The ten largest clones represent roughly 60% of the sample.

Per the germline V gene, SGDLS is the CDR1 and YYNGEE is the CDR2. V is clipped by 0 bases and J by 2 bases, and the sequence between their germline boundaries is 9 bases long. The CDR3 runs 14 amino acids, cysteine and phenylalanine included. The retained sequence is limited to the CDR3, 42 bases, with the frame set at the first base. The source of this sequence is a donor aged 50 or older with non-small cell lung cancer. The chain is made from TRBV9 and TRBJ2-7; TRBD1 could be the D gene, as 5 bases match. This specimen was PBMCs, taken before or after stereotactic body radiation therapy (not recorded which). The CDR3 region has the sequence CASSVVRDTYEQYF. The sequenced DNA: TGTGCCAGCAGCGTAGTCAGGGATACCTACGAGCAGTACTTC.